These 9 T cell receptor beta chains were all obtained from the same sample, sequenced in a study of T cell responses to AZD1222 COVID-19 vaccine. This table comes from immunoSEQ multiplex PCR, and its TCRdb copy is limited to in-frame clones, with some not included. The table lists approximately 160,000 clones, around 89% of them singletons. Source: peripheral blood, taken on day 0 of MenACWY control vaccination. These TCRs come from an adult in good health.

The chain joins TRBV28 to TRBJ1-6; D may be TRBD1 (6 bases). CDR3 size: 17 residues. CDR1 is MDHEN, CDR2 SYDVKM, per germline. The V end lost 2 bases, the J end lost 9 bases, and 20 bases lay between the germline ends. The CDR3, as DNA: TGTGCCAGCAGTTTAAGGGGGGTCAAAACAGGTGGTTCACCCCTCCACTTT. This encodes CASSLRGVKTGGSPLHF.

The J gene is TRBJ1-2, the V gene TRBV5-1; no clear D. Germline values: CDR1 SGHRS, CDR2 YFSETQ. Trimming left V 4 bases short and J 3 bases short, with 16 bases between. This CDR3 is built from 15 residues. CDR3 sequence: CASSPVPNSYYGYTF. The DNA of the CDR3 is TGCGCCAGCAGCCCCGTGCCGAACAGTTACTATGGCTACACCTTC.

The chain uses TRBV30 and TRBJ1-6; the match to TRBD1 covers 7 bases. The V gene's germline CDR1 is GTSNPN and CDR2 SVGIG (reference sequence). Germline trimming cut 2 bases from V and 8 bases from J; bases unmatched to any gene: 9. The CDR3 spans 15 residues. CDR3 DNA: TGTGCCTGGAGTCAGGGGGGAACGGGTGATTCACCCCTCCACTTT. The encoded protein is CAWSQGGTGDSPLHF.

The chain employs TRBV7-6 and TRBJ2-5; possibly TRBD2 for D (6 bases). This CDR3 has 13 amino acids. Between the trimmed V and J ends, which lost 5 bases and 5 bases, there was a span of 12 bases. Germline V gives CDR1 SGHVS, CDR2 FNYEAQ. The DNA of the CDR3 is TGTGCCAGCAGCCTCCGACTAGGGGAGACCCAGTACTTC. Translating gives CASSLRLGETQYF.

This CDR3 reads CASRGDTDTQYF. In DNA, the CDR3 is TGTGCCAGCCGGGGGGACACAGATACGCAGTATTTT. V usage is TRBV6-5 and J usage is TRBJ2-3, with TRBD2 identical over 7 bases. In germline, CDR1 is MNHEY, CDR2 SVGAGI. Germline trimming cut 8 bases from V and 2 bases from J; bases unmatched to any gene: 1. The CDR3 is made up of 12 amino acids.

V is TRBV27 and J is TRBJ2-5, with 11 nucleotides matching TRBD2. The CDR3 length is 17 residues. Germline V gives CDR1 MNHEY, CDR2 SMNVEV (reference sequence). V lost 6 bases to trimming and J lost 4 bases; unmatched junction nucleotides: 13. The CDR3, as DNA: TGTGCCAGCAGCGAACTAGCGGGAGTCCCCTCTAGAGAGACCCAGTACTTC. Its translation: CASSELAGVPSRETQYF.

The chain links TRBV6-2 or TRBV6-3 to TRBJ1-4, with 7 bases identical to TRBD1. The ends lost 6 bases at V and 3 bases at J; junction bases unmatched: 10. The CDR3 sequence is 16 residues long. CDR1 and CDR2 (germline): MNHEY, SVGEGT. The CDR3 region is CASSPLQGLPNEKLFF. CDR3 DNA sequence: TGTGCCAGCAGCCCTTTACAGGGGTTACCTAATGAAAAACTGTTTTTT.

This chain uses TRBV4-2 with TRBJ1-2, with D perhaps matching TRBD1 (5 bases). V was shortened by 0 bases and J by 8 bases, with 16 bases between the two germline ends. The CDR3 runs 15 residues. Germline V lookup: CDR1 LGHNA, CDR2 YNFKEQ. The CDR3 spells CASSQDYRARGGYTF. The CDR3 DNA reads as TGTGCCAGCAGCCAAGATTACCGGGCCCGGGGGGGCTACACCTTC.

V is TRBV5-6 and J is TRBJ1-6; 7 bases are shared with TRBD1. The CDR3 covers 15 residues. With V trimmed by 4 bases and J by 10 bases, 11 bases remained unmatched. Germline loops: CDR1 SGHDT, CDR2 YYEEEE. The DNA for the CDR3 is TGTGCCAGCAGCCGTTCGAACAGGGGTGGGTCACCCCTCCACTTT. As protein: CASSRSNRGGSPLHF.